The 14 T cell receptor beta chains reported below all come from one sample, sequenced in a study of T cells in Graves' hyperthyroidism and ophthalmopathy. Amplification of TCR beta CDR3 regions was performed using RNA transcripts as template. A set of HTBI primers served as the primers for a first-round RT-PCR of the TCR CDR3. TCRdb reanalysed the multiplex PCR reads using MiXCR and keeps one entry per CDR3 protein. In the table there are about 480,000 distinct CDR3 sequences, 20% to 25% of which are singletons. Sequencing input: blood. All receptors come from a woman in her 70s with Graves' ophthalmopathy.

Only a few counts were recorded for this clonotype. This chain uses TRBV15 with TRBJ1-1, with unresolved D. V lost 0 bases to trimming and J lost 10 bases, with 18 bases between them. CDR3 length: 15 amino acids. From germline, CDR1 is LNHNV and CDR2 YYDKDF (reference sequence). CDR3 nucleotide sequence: TGTGCCACCAGCAGAGATTATGGGGTCTCCGAGGGAGCTTTCTTT. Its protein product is CATSRDYGVSEGAFF.

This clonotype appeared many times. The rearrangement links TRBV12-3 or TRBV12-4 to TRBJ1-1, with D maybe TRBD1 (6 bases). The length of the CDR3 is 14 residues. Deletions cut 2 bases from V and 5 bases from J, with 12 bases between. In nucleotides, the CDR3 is TGTGCCAGCAGTTTATCAGCAGGGGCGACTGAAGCTTTCTTT. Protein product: CASSLSAGATEAFF.

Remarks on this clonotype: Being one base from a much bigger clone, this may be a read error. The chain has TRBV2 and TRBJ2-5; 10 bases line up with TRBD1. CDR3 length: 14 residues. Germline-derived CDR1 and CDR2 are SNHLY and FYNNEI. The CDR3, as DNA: TGTGTCAGCAACCCTGACAGGGGGCGAGAGACCCAGTACTTC. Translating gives CVSNPDRGRETQYF. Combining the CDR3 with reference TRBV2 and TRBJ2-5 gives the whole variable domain EPEVTQTPSHQVTQMGQEVILRCVPISNHLYFYWYRQILGQKVEFLVSFYNNEISEKSEIFDDQFSVERPDGSNFTLKIRSTKLEDSAMYFCVSNPDRGRETQYFGPGTRLLVL.

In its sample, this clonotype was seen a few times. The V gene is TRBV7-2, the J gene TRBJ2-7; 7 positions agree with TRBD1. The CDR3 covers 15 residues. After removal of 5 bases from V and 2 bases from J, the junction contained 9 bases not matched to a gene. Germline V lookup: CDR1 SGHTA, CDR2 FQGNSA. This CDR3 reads CASSLRTGATYEQYF. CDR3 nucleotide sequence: TGTGCCAGCAGCCTAAGAACAGGGGCGACCTACGAGCAGTACTTC. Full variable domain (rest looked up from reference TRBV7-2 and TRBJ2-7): GAGVSQSPSNKVTEKGKDVELRCDPISGHTALYWYRQSLGQGLEFLIYFQGNSAPDKSGLPSDRFSAERTGGSVSTLTIQRTQQEDSAVYLCASSLRTGATYEQYFGPGTRLTVT.

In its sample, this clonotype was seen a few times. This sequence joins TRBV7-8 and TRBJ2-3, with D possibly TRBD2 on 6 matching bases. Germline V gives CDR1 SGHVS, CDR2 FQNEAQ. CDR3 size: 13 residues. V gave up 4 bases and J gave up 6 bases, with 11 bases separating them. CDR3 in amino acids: CASSSWEADTQYF. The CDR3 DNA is TGTGCCAGCAGCTCCTGGGAGGCTGATACGCAGTATTTT. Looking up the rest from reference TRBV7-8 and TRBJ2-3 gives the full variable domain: GAGVSQSPRYKVAKRGQDVALRCDPISGHVSLFWYQQALGQGPEFLTYFQNEAQLDKSGLPSDRFFAERPEGSVSTLKIQRTQQEDSAVYLCASSSWEADTQYFGPGTRLTVL.

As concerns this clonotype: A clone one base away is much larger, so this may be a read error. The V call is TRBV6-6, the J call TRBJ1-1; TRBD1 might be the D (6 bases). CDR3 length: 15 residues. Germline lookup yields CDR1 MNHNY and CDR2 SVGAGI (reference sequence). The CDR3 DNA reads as TGTGTCAGCAGTTACTCGGAGGGGGTGAACACTGAAGCTTTCTTT. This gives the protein CVSSYSEGVNTEAFF.

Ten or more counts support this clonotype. CDR3: CASSPYSGLEQYF. The CDR3 region has the DNA TGTGCCAGCAGTCCTTACTCGGGCCTCGAGCAGTACTTC. The rearrangement joins TRBV7-2 to TRBJ2-7; D remains ambiguous. V lost 6 bases, J lost 6 bases, and 15 bases lay in between. The CDR3 totals 13 residues. Germline V CDR1 and CDR2: SGHTA, FQGNSA.

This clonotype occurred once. Written as DNA, the CDR3 is TGTGCCAGCAGACCACAGAGCTCCTATAATTCACCCCTCCACTTT. This encodes CASRPQSSYNSPLHF. The chain couples TRBV28 to TRBJ1-6; D is ambiguous. V shed 6 bases and J shed 0 bases, with 9 bases lying between them. CDR3 length: 15 residues. Germline lookup yields CDR1 MDHEN and CDR2 SYDVKM.

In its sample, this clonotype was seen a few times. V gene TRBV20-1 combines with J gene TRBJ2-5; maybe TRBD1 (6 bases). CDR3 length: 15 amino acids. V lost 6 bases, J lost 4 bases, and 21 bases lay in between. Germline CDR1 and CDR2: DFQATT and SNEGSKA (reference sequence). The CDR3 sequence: CSAGVGRTGIETQYF. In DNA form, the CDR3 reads TGCAGTGCGGGGGTGGGCAGAACAGGGATAGAGACCCAGTACTTC.

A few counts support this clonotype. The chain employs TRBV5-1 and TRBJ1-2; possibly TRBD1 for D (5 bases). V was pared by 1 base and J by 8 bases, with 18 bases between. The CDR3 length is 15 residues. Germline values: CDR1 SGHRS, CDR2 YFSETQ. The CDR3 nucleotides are TGCGCCAGCAGCTTGTCAGGGAAGGATTCTCAGGGCTACACCTTC. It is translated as CASSLSGKDSQGYTF.

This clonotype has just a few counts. The CDR3 DNA follows: TGCAGTGCTAGAGAGGTAGGGAGACAGCAGTACTTC. Its protein product is CSAREVGRQQYF. The J gene is TRBJ2-7, the V gene TRBV20-1; D possibly corresponds to TRBD2 (5 bases). Trimming removed 0 bases at V and 8 bases at J, with 11 bases between. Germline CDR1 is DFQATT and CDR2 is SNEGSKA (reference sequence). The CDR3 runs to 12 residues.

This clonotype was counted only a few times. The CDR3 loop is CASRKSQETQYF. DNA for the CDR3: TGCGCCAGCAGGAAGTCCCAAGAGACCCAGTACTTC. V and J are TRBV5-1 and TRBJ2-5; D is unclear. Per germline, CDR1 SGHRS and CDR2 YFSETQ. Trimming took 5 bases from V and 1 from J, leaving 6 bases between them. The length of the CDR3 is 12 residues.

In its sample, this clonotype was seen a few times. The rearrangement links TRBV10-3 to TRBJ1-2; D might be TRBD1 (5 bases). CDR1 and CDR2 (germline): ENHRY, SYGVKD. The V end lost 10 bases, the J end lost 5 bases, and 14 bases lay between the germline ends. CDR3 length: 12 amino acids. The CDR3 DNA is TGTGCCAGCGGGGCATCAAGTTATGGCTACACCTTC. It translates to CASGASSYGYTF.

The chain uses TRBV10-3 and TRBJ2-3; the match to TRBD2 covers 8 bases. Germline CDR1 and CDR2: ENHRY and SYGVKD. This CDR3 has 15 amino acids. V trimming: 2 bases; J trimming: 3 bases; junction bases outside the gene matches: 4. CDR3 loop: CAISEREGGTDTQYF. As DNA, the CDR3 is TGTGCCATCAGTGAGCGGGAGGGAGGAACAGATACGCAGTATTTT.